This TCR beta chain was captured in a study of blood T cell repertoires in COVID-19. Study processing details: It was from reference gene primer amplification that nucleated cell counts were estimated. The repertoire was sequenced with immunoSEQ multiplex PCR; TCRdb's copy has only in-frame clones and lacks some. Clone size and the V and J calls come from that table; the DNA yielded D and trimming. The sample has about 210,000 clones; about four fifths are singletons. The CDR3 has 16 amino acids. Ages ranged from about 18 to 89 years, with residence in some 25 US areas. Cohort assignment relied on participant-reported clinical history.

This chain joins TRBV21-1 and TRBJ2-7; the D call in the table, TRBD1, was not verified against the DNA. TRBV21-1 has pseudogene status. The TCR sequence derives from a woman aged 45-65 years with acute COVID-19. Sequencing was done on a sample of PBMCs or T cells enriched from blood (not recorded which). DNA of the CDR3: TGTGCCAGCAGCACCCCCCGGGACAGGGTTTCCTACGAGCAGTACTTC. Translation: CASSTPRDRVSYEQYF.